The source of this TCR beta chain is a study of CD8+ T cells in alopecia areata. Looked up from germline, CDR1 is MNHNS and CDR2 is SASEGT. This CDR3 is built from 14 residues. V shed 7 bases, J shed 6 bases, and the junction held 9 bases outside the gene matches. The treatment: oral pan-JAK inhibitor, 5-10 mg twice daily. Following RNA extraction, reverse transcription yielded cDNA that acted as the sequencing template. This table comes from immunoSEQ multiplex PCR, and its TCRdb copy is limited to in-frame clones, with some not included. Of fewer than 250,000 clones listed, around 60% are singletons.

The clonotype was recovered from a human donor with alopecia areata. J is TRBJ1-5 and V is TRBV6-1; 7 bases map to TRBD1. Source: CD4+ T cells sorted from blood, taken at week 4, from a patient treated with tofacitinib. Written as DNA, the CDR3 is TGTGCCAGCAAGACAGGGCCCTTGGGTCAGCCCCAGCATTTT. Translating it yields CASKTGPLGQPQHF.